The rows below give T cell receptor beta chains drawn from one sample of a study of cytomegalovirus exposure and HLA in healthy donors. Profiled with immunoSEQ multiplex PCR; TCRdb holds only in-frame clones, not every one. Altogether about 130,000 clones are present, about 70% being singletons, with the ten largest covering about 12%. Source material: PBMCs. Receptors were obtained from a woman aged 55-70 years in good health and CMV-seropositive. CDR3s leave out the opening cysteine and the closing phenylalanine or tryptophan.

V gene,J gene,CDR3 protein
TRBV5-4,TRBJ2-2,ASSVYSDTGELF
TRBV6-5,TRBJ2-7,ASYQGGTNYEQY
TRBV7-8,TRBJ2-1,ASTYLRGRYLNEQF
TRBV4-3,TRBJ2-2,ASSPDSRTGELF
TRBV7-2,TRBJ2-7,ASSLVGGAGYEQY
TRBV5-3,TRBJ2-5,ARSLETSGNVQETQY
TRBV13,TRBJ2-2,ASSLLAGANTGELF
TRBV30,TRBJ1-3,AWSVLGGPSGNTIY
TRBV5-1,TRBJ1-2,ASRNGTGGNYGYT
TRBV19,TRBJ1-5,ASTPLFQGLGQPQH
TRBV5-8,TRBJ1-2,ASSADRAYGYT
TRBV5-1,TRBJ1-1,ASSNLGGRTEAF
TRBV9,TRBJ1-4,ASSVEQGAGEKLF
TRBV9,TRBJ2-1,ASSVRSPGTYNEQF
TRBV7-3,TRBJ2-1,ASSLTSGRIYNEQF
TRBV5-8,TRBJ2-3,ASSSGGVRDTQY
TRBV5-1,TRBJ1-2,ASGTEPLQGGYT
TRBV9,TRBJ1-1,ASSPPPDRDTEAF
TRBV29-1,TRBJ2-5,SVDGYGLRGRAAETQY
TRBV19,TRBJ1-4,ASRGRAAGGEKLF
TRBV9,TRBJ1-1,ASSVGGRNTEAF